These 5 T cell receptor beta chains were sequenced from one sample in a study of shared clonotypes between healthy human individuals (dated by TCRdb to the early 2020s). Library method: the immunoSEQ multiplex PCR assay. The clones in this table, taken by TCRdb from immuneACCESS, are in-frame only. Not every clone is retained; where verified, under half of the shortfall comes from an unresolved V gene, and the cause of the rest is unknown. The sample yields some 1.5 million clones; around 98% were counted once. 0.45% of the sample lies in the top ten. The sequenced sample was naive CD4+ T cells sorted from blood. The sample's cell subset or site label is to be understood as: CD45RA+ positively selected. All receptors derive from a man younger than 40 in good health.

V and J are TRBV5-1 and TRBJ1-4, with 8 bases identical to TRBD1. The CDR3 sequence is 13 residues long. V trimming: 6 bases; J trimming: 5 bases; junction bases outside the gene matches: 3. CDR1 is SGHRS and CDR2 is YFSETQ in the germline V gene. The chain's CDR3 is CASTRTGNEKLFF. Written as DNA, the CDR3 is TGCGCCAGCACCAGGACAGGGAATGAAAAACTGTTTTTT.

The chain uses TRBV5-1 and TRBJ2-1; D gene uncertain. Germline values: CDR1 SGHRS, CDR2 YFSETQ. Trimming took off 1 base at V and 6 bases at J, with 8 bases between the two ends. CDR3 length equals 13 residues. The CDR3 reads CASSLFPGNEQFF. CDR3 DNA sequence: TGCGCCAGCAGCTTGTTCCCCGGCAATGAGCAGTTCTTC.

With regard to this clone: The sample holds other DNA sequences that translate to the same CDR3. The CDR3, as DNA: TGCGCCAGCAGTGAGGGGTCCTACAATGAGCAGTTCTTC. Its translation is CASSEGSYNEQFF. The V and J genes are TRBV10-1 and TRBJ2-1; D ambiguous. The CDR3 totals 13 residues. V was pared by 2 bases and J by 1 base, with 3 bases between. Germline assignment: CDR1 WNHNN and CDR2 SYGVQD (reference sequence).

The chain links TRBV30 to TRBJ2-1; 8 nucleotides match TRBD2. The CDR3 is 15 residues long. The ends lost 1 base at V and 5 bases at J; junction bases unmatched: 7. CDR1 is GTSNPN, CDR2 SVGIG, per germline (reference sequence). CDR3 amino acids: CAWSGIAGFNNEQFF. CDR3 in DNA: TGTGCCTGGAGTGGAATAGCGGGATTCAACAATGAGCAGTTCTTC.

The rearrangement links TRBV7-6 to TRBJ2-2, with 10 bases aligning to TRBD2. CDR3 length: 18 amino acids. The germline CDR1 and CDR2 sequences are SGHVS and FNYEAQ. The junction had 10 bases not matched to a gene; V was cut back by 4 bases and J by 2 bases. CDR3 sequence reads: CASSSPTGTSVNTGELFF. CDR3 coding DNA: TGTGCCAGCAGCTCGCCCACTGGGACTAGCGTTAACACCGGGGAGCTGTTTTTT. The full variable domain, completed using reference TRBV7-6 and TRBJ2-2, is GAGVSQSPRYKVTKRGQDVALRCDPISGHVSLYWYRQALGQGPEFLTYFNYEAQQDKSGLPNDRFSAERPEGSISTLTIQRTEQRDSAMYRCASSSPTGTSVNTGELFFGEGSRLTVL.